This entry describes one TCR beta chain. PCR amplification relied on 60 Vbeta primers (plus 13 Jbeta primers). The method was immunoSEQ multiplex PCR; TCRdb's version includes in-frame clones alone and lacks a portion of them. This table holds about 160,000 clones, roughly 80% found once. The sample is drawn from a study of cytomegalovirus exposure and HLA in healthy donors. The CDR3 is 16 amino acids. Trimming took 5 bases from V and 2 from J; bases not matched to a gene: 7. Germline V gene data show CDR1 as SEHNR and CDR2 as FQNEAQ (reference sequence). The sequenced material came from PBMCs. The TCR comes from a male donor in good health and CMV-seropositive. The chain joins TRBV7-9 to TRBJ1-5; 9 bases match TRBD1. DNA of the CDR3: TGTGCCAGCAGCCCACACACAGGGGGCGGCAATCAGCCCCAGCATTTT. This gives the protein CASSPHTGGGNQPQHF.